One and the same sample provided the 5 T cell receptor beta chains below, sequenced in a study of blood T cell repertoires in COVID-19. The data were produced by immunoSEQ multiplex PCR, yet TCRdb's version contains in-frame clones alone and is incomplete. The table has 120,000 to 150,000 clones, over 80% seen once. Sequenced input: peripheral blood. The source is a woman aged 45 to 65 with acute or convalescent COVID-19.

The DNA of the CDR3 is TGTGCCAGCAGCTTAAGAGGTCCGGCTAACTATGGCTACACCTTC. Amino acid sequence: CASSLRGPANYGYTF. The rearrangement links TRBV7-6 to TRBJ1-2; D gene uncertain. Trimming cost V 2 bases and J 0 bases, with 10 bases left between them. Germline V gene data show CDR1 as SGHVS and CDR2 as FNYEAQ. The CDR3 covers 15 residues.

The chain has TRBV6-5 and TRBJ1-2; 10 bases are shared with TRBD1. The V segment lost 5 bases and the J segment 1 base; nucleotides outside the gene matches: 4. CDR1 is MNHEY and CDR2 is SVGAGI in the germline V gene. The CDR3 loop spans 15 amino acids. The CDR3 protein is CASSTWDRGNYGYTF. The CDR3 DNA reads as TGTGCCAGCAGTACCTGGGACAGGGGTAACTATGGCTACACCTTC.

The chain links TRBV27 to TRBJ2-1; D remains unclear. Deletions cut 6 bases from V and 6 bases from J, with 9 bases between. CDR3 length equals 12 residues. In germline, CDR1 is MNHEY, CDR2 SMNVEV (reference sequence). CDR3 DNA: TGTGCCAGCAGGCCTCCGGGCAATGAGCAGTTCTTC. Amino acid sequence: CASRPPGNEQFF.

The V call is TRBV19, the J call TRBJ1-2; the match to TRBD1 covers 11 bases. V gave up 5 bases and J gave up 9 bases; unmatched junction bases: 8. Germline CDR1 reads LNHDA; CDR2 reads SQIVND (reference sequence). The CDR3 is 14 residues long. In DNA form, the CDR3 reads TGTGCCAGTAGTGGGACAGGGGGGTCTATCAGCTACACCTTC. It codes for CASSGTGGSISYTF.

For the CDR3, the DNA is TGTGCCAGCAGCTTACTAGAAATTAACTATGGCTACACCTTC. Translating gives CASSLLEINYGYTF. This chain uses TRBV13 with TRBJ1-2; D call uncertain. CDR1 and CDR2 from the germline V gene are PRHDT and FYEKMQ (reference sequence). The CDR3 sequence is 14 residues long. The V end was cut by 2 bases, the J end by 1 base, with 8 bases between.